One sample yielded the 28 T cell receptor beta chains listed below, sequenced in a study of graft-versus-host responses after intestinal transplantation. Which antigens these TCRs recognize remains unknown. Some clones are missing from TCRdb's copy, which holds only in-frame ones; the method was immunoSEQ multiplex PCR. The sample yields 70,000 or so clones, 75% to 90% seen once. The source material was unstimulated CD4+ T cells sorted from spleen or lymph node cells, sampled before transplant. These receptors were taken from a human donor who was the organ donor for an intestinal transplant.

V and J are TRBV9 and TRBJ2-3; D perhaps matches TRBD1 (6 bases). This CDR3 has 16 amino acids. The germline V and J ends were trimmed by 2 bases and 1 base, with 14 bases remaining between them. CDR1 SGDLS and CDR2 YYNGEE come from the germline V gene. The CDR3 DNA follows: TGTGCCAGCAGCGTGCTACAGGGTTTTCGCACAGATACGCAGTATTTT. Its translation is CASSVLQGFRTDTQYF.

The chain links TRBV15 to TRBJ1-3, with D uncertain. V lost 0 bases, J lost 0 bases, and 9 bases lay in between. The CDR3 contains 16 residues. Germline V gives CDR1 LNHNV, CDR2 YYDKDF (reference sequence). The CDR3 sequence is CATSRELESSGNTIYF. CDR3 DNA sequence: TGTGCCACCAGCAGAGAACTGGAGAGCTCTGGAAACACCATATATTTT.

This rearrangement joins TRBV10-1 to TRBJ2-5; 13 nucleotides agree with TRBD2. Losses at the gene ends were 1 base for V and 1 base for J; bases not matched to a gene: 12. The germline V gene encodes CDR1 WNHNN and CDR2 SYGVQD (reference sequence). CDR3 size: 20 residues. The CDR3 DNA is TGCGCCAGCAGTGAGTTGACTAGCGGGGGGATTCGAAATCTCCAAGAGACCCAGTACTTC. Residues: CASSELTSGGIRNLQETQYF.

This clone occurred a few times. The genes are TRBV5-4 and TRBJ2-3, with TRBD1 identical over 9 bases. From germline, CDR1 is SGHNT and CDR2 YYREEE (reference sequence). The CDR3 extends over 15 amino acids. With V trimmed by 1 base and J by 3 bases, 3 bases remained unmatched. The CDR3 protein is CASSLPGTGTDTQYF. The CDR3 DNA reads TGTGCCAGCAGCTTGCCCGGGACAGGGACAGATACGCAGTATTTT.

CDR3 loop: CASSTHRTGATGELFF. The CDR3 region has the DNA TGTGCCAGCAGCACTCACCGGACAGGGGCCACCGGGGAGCTGTTTTTT. This chain joins TRBV9 and TRBJ2-2; 9 bases map to TRBD1. Germline CDR1 reads SGDLS; CDR2 reads YYNGEE. Trimming removed 4 bases from V and 4 bases from J; junction bases left unmatched: 8. The CDR3 loop spans 16 amino acids.

The chain recombines TRBV28 with TRBJ1-4; D may be TRBD1 (5 bases). V dropped 8 bases and J dropped 2 bases, with 9 bases sitting between them. This CDR3 is built from 13 residues. The germline V gene encodes CDR1 MDHEN and CDR2 SYDVKM. The DNA for the CDR3 is TGTGCCAGCGGGGGGGGTACTAATGAAAAACTGTTTTTT. It specifies CASGGGTNEKLFF.

The chain links TRBV7-9 to TRBJ1-4; 9 bases map to TRBD1. The J segment lost 6 bases and the V segment lost 3 bases, leaving 8 bases of the junction unmatched. This CDR3 has 16 residues. Germline CDR1 SEHNR, CDR2 FQNEAQ (reference sequence). Here the CDR3 DNA reads TGTGCCAGCAGCTTCACAGGGGGCGGCTTTGATGAAAAACTGTTTTTT. Its translation is CASSFTGGGFDEKLFF.

The rearrangement uses TRBV28 and TRBJ1-1, with D hard to call. V lost 2 bases to trimming and J lost 4 bases, with 5 bases between them. The germline gives CDR1 MDHEN, CDR2 SYDVKM. The length of the CDR3 is 12 residues. For the CDR3, the DNA is TGTGCCAGCAGTTTACGAGTCACTGAAGCTTTCTTT. Its protein is CASSLRVTEAFF. Full variable domain (missing parts from reference TRBV28 and TRBJ1-1): DVKVTQSSRYLVKRTGEKVFLECVQDMDHENMFWYRQDPGLGLRLIYFSYDVKMKEKGDIPEGYSVSREKKERFSLILESASTNQTSMYLCASSLRVTEAFFGQGTRLTVV.

The table lists this clone with a count of one. CDR3 protein: CASSTSGGGNEQFF. DNA for the CDR3: TGTGCCAGCAGTACTAGCGGGGGGGGAAATGAGCAGTTCTTC. The chain uses TRBV6-1 and TRBJ2-1; 13 bases are shared with TRBD2. From germline, CDR1 is MNHNS and CDR2 SASEGT. V was pared by 5 bases and J by 7 bases, with 2 bases of the junction left unmatched. CDR3 length: 14 amino acids.

The J gene is TRBJ2-1, the V gene TRBV29-1; 7 nucleotides align to TRBD1. Germline V gives CDR1 SQVTM, CDR2 ANQGSEA. The CDR3 is 15 residues long. The J segment lost 3 bases and the V segment lost 6 bases, leaving 11 bases of the junction unmatched. CDR3 region: CSVAKTGVNYNEQFF. The CDR3 DNA is TGCAGCGTCGCTAAAACAGGGGTAAACTACAATGAGCAGTTCTTC.

This clone came up a few times. V usage is TRBV6-4 and J usage is TRBJ2-7; TRBD2 agrees at 8 bases. The ends lost 0 bases at V and 2 bases at J; junction bases unmatched: 18. The V gene's germline CDR1 is MRHNA and CDR2 SNTAGT. The CDR3 has 20 residues. The CDR3 is CASSDSISGGTVRNTYEQYV. CDR3 DNA: TGTGCCAGCAGTGACTCGATCTCGGGGGGGACTGTACGCAATACCTACGAGCAGTACGTC.

In nucleotides, the CDR3 is TGTGCCAGCAGTGTCGAGGGGACAGGGGGCAGGGAAAAACTGTTTTTT. Residues: CASSVEGTGGREKLFF. The chain carries TRBV2 and TRBJ1-4; 12 bases map to TRBD1. Trimming took 4 bases from V and 8 from J; bases not matched to a gene: 8. Germline CDR1 and CDR2: SNHLY and FYNNEI. This CDR3 is built from 16 residues. Variable domain in full (rest from reference TRBV2 and TRBJ1-4): EPEVTQTPSHQVTQMGQEVILRCVPISNHLYFYWYRQILGQKVEFLVSFYNNEISEKSEIFDDQFSVERPDGSNFTLKIRSTKLEDSAMYFCASSVEGTGGREKLFFGSGTQLSVL.

The chain recombines TRBV11-2 with TRBJ2-2; weak D call: TRBD2 (6 bases). The CDR3 length is 14 residues. V lost 5 bases to trimming and J lost 6 bases, with 13 bases between them. CDR1 and CDR2 (germline): SGHAT, FQNNGV. CDR3 coding DNA: TGTGCCAGCAGCCCGGGGAGGATCGCCGGGGAGCTGTTTTTT. This translates into CASSPGRIAGELFF.

The V and J genes are TRBV4-3 and TRBJ2-2, with 8 positions matching TRBD1. CDR3 length: 16 residues. The germline V gene has CDR1 LGHNA and CDR2 YSLEER. The V gene end was trimmed by 3 bases and the J gene end by 4 bases; junction bases not matched to a gene: 7. As DNA, the CDR3 is TGCGCCAGCAGCCACCTAACAGGGGGTGGCACCGGGGAGCTGTTTTTT. It translates to CASSHLTGGGTGELFF.

CDR3 bases: TGTGCCAGCAGCTTGAGTTATAACTATGGCTACACCTTC. Translating it yields CASSLSYNYGYTF. The genes are TRBV7-2 and TRBJ1-2; D is uncertain. V lost 3 bases to trimming and J lost 1 base, with 6 bases between them. Germline V gene lookup returns CDR1 SGHTA and CDR2 FQGNSA. This CDR3 comprises 13 residues.

The chain is built from TRBV28 and TRBJ1-2, with TRBD1 matching over 7 bases. CDR1 and CDR2 (germline): MDHEN, SYDVKM. Losses at the gene ends were 11 bases for V and 2 bases for J; bases not matched to a gene: 8. The CDR3 is 13 amino acids. CDR3 residues: CAGGTVPNYGYTF. DNA for the CDR3: TGTGCCGGGGGGACAGTCCCGAACTATGGCTACACCTTC.

The chain links TRBV5-1 to TRBJ2-6; 8 bases map to TRBD1. Trimming at V came to 3 bases and at J to 0 bases, leaving 8 bases not matched to a gene. Germline CDR1 reads SGHRS; CDR2 reads YFSETQ. CDR3 length: 18 residues. CDR3 bases: TGCGCCAGCAGCTCGGACAGGGCTCCTTACTCTGGGGCCAACGTCCTGACTTTC. Translation gives CASSSDRAPYSGANVLTF. The full variable domain, completed using reference TRBV5-1 and TRBJ2-6, is KAGVTQTPRYLIKTRGQQVTLSCSPISGHRSVSWYQQTPGQGLQFLFEYFSETQRNKGNFPGRFSGRQFSNSRSEMNVSTLELGDSALYLCASSSDRAPYSGANVLTFGAGSRLTVL.

The chain couples TRBV6-6 to TRBJ1-1, with a tentative D call TRBD1 (5 bases). V was trimmed by 5 bases and J by 11 bases, leaving 15 bases between them. The CDR3 is made up of 12 amino acids. Germline values: CDR1 MNHNY, CDR2 SVGAGI (reference sequence). The CDR3 sequence is CASSRTKMGAFF. The CDR3 nucleotides are TGTGCCAGCAGTAGGACAAAGATGGGGGCTTTCTTT.

The V and J genes are TRBV18 and TRBJ2-2, with TRBD2 matching 8 bases. CDR1 and CDR2 (germline): KGHSH, LQKENI. Losses at the gene ends were 5 bases for V and 1 base for J; bases not matched to a gene: 3. The CDR3 length is 15 residues. The CDR3 here is CASSIAGRNTGELFF. The CDR3 DNA reads as TGTGCCAGCTCAATAGCGGGGAGGAACACCGGGGAGCTGTTTTTT.

The rearrangement joins TRBV5-6 to TRBJ2-5, with 7 positions matching TRBD1. The CDR3 length is 13 residues. V shed 2 bases and J 5 bases; nucleotides not matched to a gene: 3. Germline assignment: CDR1 SGHDT and CDR2 YYEEEE. The CDR3 coding sequence is TGTGCCAGCAGCTTTGCACAGGGGGAGACCCAGTACTTC. Its protein is CASSFAQGETQYF.

The chain joins TRBV9 to TRBJ2-5; 7 bases agree with TRBD2. The V gene end was trimmed by 0 bases and the J gene end by 5 bases; junction bases not matched to a gene: 7. From germline, CDR1 is SGDLS and CDR2 YYNGEE. The CDR3 is made up of 15 amino acids. Written as DNA, the CDR3 is TGTGCCAGCAGCGTAGTACCGGGACTAAAGGAGACCCAGTACTTC. Protein sequence: CASSVVPGLKETQYF. Based on the CDR3 plus reference TRBV9 and TRBJ2-5, the full variable domain is DSGVTQTPKHLITATGQRVTLRCSPRSGDLSVYWYQQSLDQGLQFLIQYYNGEERAKGNILERFSAQQFPDLHSELNLSSLELGDSALYFCASSVVPGLKETQYFGPGTRLLVL.

The gene calls are TRBV5-1 and TRBJ2-7; possibly TRBD2 for D (7 bases). From germline, CDR1 is SGHRS and CDR2 YFSETQ. The CDR3 spans 15 residues. V lost 2 bases to trimming and J lost 3 bases, with 15 bases between them. The CDR3 DNA sequence: TGCGCCAGCAGCTTTGGTGGGGGGGGCCGCTACGAGCAGTACGTC. It yields the protein CASSFGGGGRYEQYV.

This clone was seen a few times. The J gene is TRBJ2-6, the V gene TRBV11-3; tentatively, D is TRBD1 (6 bases). The germline CDR1 and CDR2 sequences are SGHNT and YENEEA. The CDR3 is made up of 17 amino acids. With 7 bases removed from V and 0 bases from J, the gap between germline ends came to 16 bases. CDR3 nucleotides: TGTGCCAGCAAAACAGGGTTTCCATCCTCTGGGGCCAACGTCCTGACTTTC. Its translation is CASKTGFPSSGANVLTF.

The chain carries TRBV28 and TRBJ2-2; D is unresolved. The V gene's germline CDR1 is MDHEN and CDR2 SYDVKM. This CDR3 region has 15 residues. The V end lost 2 bases, the J end lost 2 bases, and 9 bases lay between the germline ends. CDR3 loop: CASSLGAANTGELFF. The CDR3 nucleotides are TGTGCCAGCAGTTTAGGAGCCGCTAACACCGGGGAGCTGTTTTTT.

The chain links TRBV5-4 to TRBJ1-2, with TRBD1 matching 9 bases. After removal of 4 bases from V and 8 bases from J, the junction contained 3 bases not matched to a gene. CDR1 SGHNT and CDR2 YYREEE come from the germline V gene (reference sequence). CDR3 length: 12 residues. CDR3 residues: CASSRQGDGYTF. The CDR3, as DNA: TGTGCCAGCAGCCGACAGGGGGACGGCTACACCTTC.

This chain links TRBV5-4 with TRBJ1-4; D is perhaps TRBD1 (6 bases). The V end lost 1 base, the J end lost 3 bases, and 7 bases lay between the germline ends. The CDR3 contains 14 residues. In germline, CDR1 is SGHNT, CDR2 YYREEE (reference sequence). CDR3: CASSLSGANEKLFF. Written as DNA, the CDR3 is TGTGCCAGCAGCTTGTCAGGGGCTAATGAAAAACTGTTTTTT.

The J gene is TRBJ1-2, the V gene TRBV5-1; 7 nucleotides align to TRBD1. V shed 4 bases and J 8 bases; nucleotides not matched to a gene: 8. The CDR3 has 13 amino acids. Germline V CDR1 and CDR2: SGHRS, YFSETQ. The CDR3 spells CASSVTGVRGYTF. CDR3 nucleotides: TGCGCCAGCAGCGTCACAGGGGTAAGGGGCTACACCTTC.

A word on this clone: Other nucleotide sequences from this sample produce the same CDR3. This sequence joins TRBV6-5 and TRBJ2-5; no clear D. Looked up from germline, CDR1 is MNHEY and CDR2 is SVGAGI. Trimming pared 0 bases from V and 2 bases from J, leaving 7 bases between. The CDR3 is 14 amino acids. CDR3 nucleotide sequence: TGTGCCAGCAGTTACTCGGAACTACAAGAGACCCAGTACTTC. This encodes CASSYSELQETQYF.